Sequencing of this T cell receptor beta chain was carried out in a study of CD8+ T cells in alopecia areata (dated by TCRdb to the late 2010s). At the level of the whole study: Treated patients were enrolled in an open-label pilot trial of oral tofacitinib, 5 to 10 mg twice daily, for moderate-to-severe alopecia areata. Clonality in the scalp was compared among normal scalp (n=4), patchy alopecia areata scalp (n=8), and alopecia totalis/universalis scalp (n=8). The RNA source kit depended on sample type: the PAXgene miRNA kit for fixed scalp, the miRNeasy kit for PBMCs, and the RNeasy kit for mouse skin. Biopsies were taken from tofacitinib-treated patients at baseline and at 4 and 24 weeks of treatment, and a later scalp biopsy was taken in several of the tofacitinib-treated patients. immunoSEQ multiplex PCR using 35 Vbeta forward primers and 13 Jbeta reverse primers was used to amplify TCRbeta CDR3 regions. In both human patients and the C3H/HeJ mouse model, the study applied high-throughput TCRbeta sequencing to look at T cell clonal expansion in alopecia areata. Disease severity in treated patients was measured with the SALT score, which quantifies the percentage of affected scalp surface area. In humans, TCRbeta sequencing was performed on scalp tissue and on sorted CD4+ and CD8+ peripheral blood T cells from healthy controls and from patients with patchy or totalis/universalis alopecia areata. Patients stayed on tofacitinib for 6 to 18 months and then had 6 months of follow-up off drug so that delayed response and recurrence could be assessed. Points the paper makes about the study in general: Many expanded lesional clones were found to persist in scalp and blood during tofacitinib treatment, and relapse after treatment cessation may be partly explained by this persistence. Unlike mouse skin, which is dominated by gammadelta T cells, normal human skin has resident alphabeta T cells that are also sequenced, and this complicates analysis of the scalp TCR repertoire. Because the treated cohort was small and had only one nonresponder, larger studies are needed to examine links between baseline CD8+ expansion and response. Tofacitinib significantly lowered scalp clonality and the number of expanded CD8+ clones among the top 100 scalp clones. Shared TCR sequences between patients were less evident than in mice, which may be partly attributable to HLA diversity in the patient population. Lesional scalp, especially in alopecia totalis/universalis, showed higher clonality and more expanded CD8+ clones than normal scalp, suggesting antigenic drive.

The label giving this sample's treatment or condition can be read as: oral pan-JAK inhibitor, 5-10 mg twice daily. From alopecia areata patients, peripheral blood was collected along with lesional scalp punch biopsies. After PBMCs were isolated by density centrifugation and stained for CD3, CD4 and CD8, a FACSAria was used to sort CD4+ and CD8+ T cells. This clone was picked up a small number of times. The antigen it binds to is not known. No qualities accompany the bases; no much larger clone lies one base away. Preparation of the library involved the immunoSEQ multiplex PCR assay. For TCR sequencing, RNA was extracted from every sample and reverse transcribed into cDNA to serve as template. SuperScript III was used to make first-strand cDNA, primed with a 2:1 mix of oligo-dT and random hexamers. A synthetic immune receptor repertoire was used to assess amplification bias, and residual bias was removed computationally. Regarding the original processing steps: Raw reads were preprocessed to remove errors, and CDR3 was defined according to IMGT conventions as the region from the conserved cysteine to phenylalanine. To get clonality, Shannon entropy was normalized by log2 of the number of productive unique TCRs and the result was subtracted from 1. Whether scalp clones were CD4 or CD8 was inferred by matching scalp TCRbeta sequences against CD4 and CD8 repertoires sorted from blood. TCRdb stores this immuneACCESS table with in-frame sequences only. Part of the clones is absent; in the studies checked, under half of the shortfall reflects unresolved V genes, and no reason is known for the rest. Clonal size and the V and J genes are those of that table, whereas D and trimming came from the DNA. This sample holds approximately 220,000 clones; roughly two fifths were observed only once. Just under 0.5% of the sample is in the top ten clones.

The germline V gene yields SGHRS for CDR1 and YFSETQ for CDR2. The CDR3 runs 13 amino acids, cysteine and phenylalanine included. The read is trimmed to its CDR3 DNA, 39 bases read in frame from base 1. V is reduced by 4 bases and J by 1 base, leaving a spacing of 8 bases between them. This chain joins TRBV5-1 to TRBJ2-5, with no confident D gene call. The material was CD4+ T cells sorted from blood, obtained at roughly week 30, from a patient treated with tofacitinib. The sequence was collected from a human donor with alopecia areata. The CDR3 reads as follows: CASSIGPQETQYF. The sequence in DNA is TGCGCCAGCAGCATTGGCCCCCAAGAGACCCAGTACTTC. The CDR3 plus the reference TRBV5-1 and TRBJ2-5 genes for the other parts give the full variable domain: KAGVTQTPRYLIKTRGQQVTLSCSPISGHRSVSWYQQTPGQGLQFLFEYFSETQRNKGNFPGRFSGRQFSNSRSEMNVSTLELGDSALYLCASSIGPQETQYFGPGTRLLVL.